The present TCR beta chain was sequenced within a study of T cell repertoires in cytomegalovirus infection. TCRdb recomputed calls from the reads with MiXCR, one row per CDR3 protein. Of about 150,000 distinct CDR3 sequences in the sample, around 24% are singletons; the top ten hold 9.5% to 13%. The CDR3 has 16 amino acids. V lost 5 bases, J lost 5 bases, and 19 bases lay in between. Looked up from germline, CDR1 is LNHDA and CDR2 is SQIVND (reference sequence). Sequenced sample: PBMCs. V gene TRBV19 combines with J gene TRBJ2-1, with a weak D call TRBD2 (6 bases). The source is a human donor in good health (CMV status not recorded). Some clones in this sample may be carry-over from other donors' samples. CDR3 in DNA: TGTGCCAGTAGTCCCCAGGAGAATCGCGGGGACAATGAGCAGTTCTTC. Residues: CASSPQENRGDNEQFF. Together with reference TRBV19 and TRBJ2-1, the CDR3 gives the full variable domain: DGGITQSPKYLFRKEGQNVTLSCEQNLNHDAMYWYRQDPGQGLRLIYYSQIVNDFQKGDIAEGYSVSREKKESFPLTVTSAQKNPTAFYLCASSPQENRGDNEQFFGPGTRLTVL.